This TCR beta chain emerged from a study of OX40 agonist ivuxolimab in advanced cancers. Study summary: Ivuxolimab, which is an agonistic anti-OX40 (CD134) antibody, was administered to the patients. Three dose-escalation patients had partial responses: one with hepatocellular carcinoma and two with cutaneous melanoma. The study, taken as a whole, reports: Clonal expansion among partial responders at 0.1-3.0 mg/kg ranked near the lowest.

Measured with immunoSEQ multiplex PCR; TCRdb has only the in-frame clones, and not every one. The sample has 15,000 to 20,000 clones, almost 95% seen once. CDR1 is SGHTS, CDR2 YDEGEE, per germline. The CDR3 contains 10 residues. With respect to this clone: Its antigen is currently unknown. Compared with germline, one end of the junction differs, possibly owing to a read error.

V gene TRBV5-8 combines with J gene TRBJ2-3; D unresolved. The sequenced sample was CD4+ or CD8+ T cells sorted from blood, obtained in a trial of the OX40 agonist ivuxolimab. The TCR sequence derives from an adult with an advanced solid tumor such as melanoma, head and neck, liver or kidney cancer. CDR3 loop: CASSLGVEAF. The CDR3 DNA follows: TGTGCCAGCAGCTTGGGTGTGGAAGCCTTT.